The T cell receptor beta chain under discussion was sequenced for a study of blood T cell repertoires in COVID-19. In the study overall: The United States, Italy and Spain supplied acute and convalescent COVID-19 samples.

Source study methods: Scientists estimated how many nucleated cells there were by amplifying reference gene primers. Sequenced by immunoSEQ multiplex PCR; TCRdb stores in-frame clones only, minus some. V, J and clone size derive from that table, while D and trimming were established from the DNA sequence. The sample holds approximately 83,000 clones, around 90% seen once. CDR1 is WSHSY, CDR2 SAAADI, per germline. Trimming left V 2 bases short and J 8 bases short, with 11 bases between. CDR3 length equals 13 residues. This receptor was taken from a man between 70 and 80 years old with acute or convalescent COVID-19. The specimen was peripheral blood. This chain joins TRBV10-2 and TRBJ2-3; D possibly corresponds to TRBD1 (6 bases). The CDR3 DNA is TGCGCCAGCAGTGAGGGGGGACAACCTACGCAGTATTTT. Residues: CASSEGGQPTQYF.